This T cell receptor beta chain was captured by sequencing in a study of T-cell memory formation after mild COVID-19. Each CDR3 protein gets one entry after TCRdb re-called the 5' RACE reads with MiXCR. In the table there are 89,000 or so distinct CDR3 sequences, more than 10% of which are singletons. Study-wide results and caveats: CM and EM subsets held most contracting CD4+ clones; EMRA held CD8+ ones.

This clonotype turned up a few times. Its cognate antigen is unknown. The TCR originated in a man aged 18-30 years who had mild COVID-19 (a few samples of this study predate the infection). Cell type and time point are not known. The sample was PBMCs or a T cell subset sorted from them (not recorded which).

As DNA, the CDR3 is TGTGCCAGCAGCAAATTAGCGGGGAACACAGATACGCAGTATTTT. This codes for CASSKLAGNTDTQYF. The chain employs TRBV7-6 and TRBJ2-3; 8 bases map to TRBD2. Germline trimming cut 5 bases from V and 2 bases from J; bases unmatched to any gene: 6. CDR3 size: 15 residues. Germline V gene lookup returns CDR1 SGHVS and CDR2 FNYEAQ.